The 12 T cell receptor beta chains presented below share a single source sample, sequenced in a study of blood T cell repertoires in COVID-19. Profiling relied on immunoSEQ multiplex PCR, and the TCRdb table lists in-frame clones only, not all of them. In the table there are about 240,000 clones, approximately 86% of which are singletons. Source material: peripheral blood. These receptors all stem from a man aged 55 to 70 who had recovered from COVID-19.

V and J are TRBV9 and TRBJ1-3, with D possibly TRBD1 on 5 matching bases. V gave up 0 bases and J gave up 8 bases, with 12 bases separating them. The germline V gene encodes CDR1 SGDLS and CDR2 YYNGEE. There are 14 residues in the CDR3. CDR3 in DNA: TGTGCCAGCAGCGTAGGGAACAGGCAGGACACCATATATTTT. It yields the protein CASSVGNRQDTIYF.

V and J are TRBV2 and TRBJ2-3; the match to TRBD2 covers 8 bases. J lost 5 bases, V lost 7 bases, and 5 bases had no gene match. The CDR3 length is 13 residues. Germline loops: CDR1 SNHLY, CDR2 FYNNEI. DNA of the CDR3: TGTGCCAGCAAGGGACTAGTTATAGATACGCAGTATTTT. This encodes CASKGLVIDTQYF. Using reference TRBV2 and TRBJ2-3 for the parts outside the CDR3, the full variable domain is EPEVTQTPSHQVTQMGQEVILRCVPISNHLYFYWYRQILGQKVEFLVSFYNNEISEKSEIFDDQFSVERPDGSNFTLKIRSTKLEDSAMYFCASKGLVIDTQYFGPGTRLTVL.

This clone was recorded a few times. The rearrangement joins TRBV27 to TRBJ2-5, with a weak D call TRBD1 (6 bases). CDR3 length: 14 amino acids. The germline V and J ends were trimmed by 4 bases and 2 bases, with 11 bases remaining between them. Germline V gene lookup returns CDR1 MNHEY and CDR2 SMNVEV (reference sequence). CDR3 residues: CASSSTGMQETQYF. DNA of the CDR3: TGTGCCAGCAGTTCCACAGGGATGCAAGAGACCCAGTACTTC.

The sample holds many counts of this clone. The genes are TRBV25-1 and TRBJ1-1; D not resolved. CDR1 and CDR2 from the germline V gene are MGHDK and SYGVNS. This CDR3 spans 15 amino acids. Deletions cut 7 bases from V and 3 bases from J, with 18 bases between. The CDR3 bases are TGTGCCAGCATGGGGTGGGGAGTAGGAGACACTGAAGCTTTCTTT. Translation gives CASMGWGVGDTEAFF.

V usage is TRBV6-5 and J usage is TRBJ2-1, with 8 bases matching TRBD1. Germline lookup yields CDR1 MNHEY and CDR2 SVGAGI. V shed 6 bases, J shed 2 bases, and the junction held 6 bases outside the gene matches. CDR3 length: 15 amino acids. The CDR3 here is CASSPGGTAYNEQFF. As DNA, the CDR3 is TGTGCCAGCAGCCCAGGGGGCACGGCCTACAATGAGCAGTTCTTC.

This clone was seen more than once but under ten times. The chain's CDR3 is CASSSGQGVNQPQHF. The CDR3 DNA reads TGTGCCAGCAGCTCAGGACAGGGGGTTAATCAGCCCCAGCATTTT. V is TRBV7-8 and J is TRBJ1-5; 10 nucleotides agree with TRBD1. The CDR3 covers 15 residues. J lost 4 bases, V lost 4 bases, and 4 bases had no gene match. Germline loops: CDR1 SGHVS, CDR2 FQNEAQ.

The rearrangement joins TRBV20-1 to TRBJ2-3, with D unclear. The germline V gene has CDR1 DFQATT and CDR2 SNEGSKA (reference sequence). The CDR3 contains 13 residues. Trimming removed 3 bases at V and 4 bases at J, with 11 bases between. This CDR3 is CSASFVEPDTQYF. CDR3 bases: TGCAGTGCTAGTTTTGTGGAGCCAGATACGCAGTATTTT.

This clone was seen only a few times. J is TRBJ1-2 and V is TRBV5-4, with D possibly matching TRBD1 (6 bases). Germline CDR1 and CDR2: SGHNT and YYREEE (reference sequence). The V gene lost 4 bases and the J gene lost 4 bases, with 17 bases spanning the gap. The CDR3 is 15 residues long. CDR3 sequence (DNA): TGTGCCAGCAGCCCCAAGGGGGAAAGCGGCTATGGCTACACCTTC. Translated, it gives CASSPKGESGYGYTF. The full variable domain, its missing parts supplied by reference TRBV5-4 and TRBJ1-2, is ETGVTQSPTHLIKTRGQQVTLRCSSQSGHNTVSWYQQALGQGPQFIFQYYREEENGRGNFPPRFSGLQFPNYSSELNVNALELDDSALYLCASSPKGESGYGYTFGSGTRLTVV.

The chain has TRBV7-2 and TRBJ2-2; the D is unclear. CDR1 is SGHTA and CDR2 is FQGNSA in the germline V gene. Trimming removed 5 bases from V and 8 bases from J, with 18 bases in between. CDR3 length: 15 residues. The CDR3 nucleotides are TGTGCCAGCAGCCGCTTAGCTGGTGGCATTGGGGAGCTGTTTTTT. As protein: CASSRLAGGIGELFF.

V usage is TRBV4-1 and J usage is TRBJ2-5; 9 bases are a match to TRBD2. Trimming at V came to 1 base and at J to 4 bases, leaving 7 bases not matched to a gene. The CDR3 covers 16 residues. Germline CDR1 and CDR2: MGHRA and YSYEKL. The CDR3 DNA follows: TGCGCCAGCAGCCAAGCTAGCGGGGAACGGGGAGAGACCCAGTACTTC. This encodes CASSQASGERGETQYF.

V usage is TRBV28 and J usage is TRBJ1-6, with TRBD1 matching 10 bases. CDR1 MDHEN and CDR2 SYDVKM come from the germline V gene. The V and J ends lost 2 bases and 7 bases, in that order; junction bases with no gene match: 8. The CDR3 loop spans 17 amino acids. This CDR3 reads CASSLGGQGGVNSPLHF. In nucleotides, the CDR3 is TGTGCCAGCAGTTTAGGCGGACAGGGGGGCGTGAATTCACCCCTCCACTTT.

This chain connects TRBV11-2 to TRBJ2-7; no clear D. The V gene lost 0 bases and the J gene lost 0 bases, with 3 bases spanning the gap. The germline CDR1 and CDR2 sequences are SGHAT and FQNNGV. The CDR3 consists of 13 residues. CDR3 nucleotides: TGTGCCAGCAGCTTAGAATACTCCTACGAGCAGTACGTC. This encodes CASSLEYSYEQYV.